These 8 T cell receptor beta chains were all obtained from the same sample, sequenced in a study of T cells after yellow fever vaccination. TCRdb passed the 5' RACE reads through MiXCR, listing each CDR3 protein once. This table has 250,000 to 400,000 distinct CDR3 sequences, approximately 4.3% appearing once. Sequenced here: PBMCs, sampled 15 days after the yellow fever booster vaccination. Receptors were obtained from a man aged 18 to 30 who received the YFV17D yellow fever vaccine.

The chain joins TRBV5-1 to TRBJ2-2, with D unclear. The CDR3 is 13 residues long. CDR1 is SGHRS, CDR2 YFSETQ, per germline. Trimming stripped 0 bases from V and 4 bases from J, with 4 bases between. CDR3 DNA: TGCGCCAGCAGCTTGGTCCCCACCGGGGAGCTGTTTTTT. This codes for CASSLVPTGELFF.

This clonotype was observed a few times. This chain uses TRBV3-1 with TRBJ2-2; 10 bases agree with TRBD1. Trimming removed 4 bases from V and 6 bases from J; junction bases left unmatched: 5. Germline-derived CDR1 and CDR2 are LGHDT and YNNKEL (reference sequence). The CDR3 loop spans 15 amino acids. The CDR3 loop is CASSLGQGIPGELFF. The CDR3 region has the DNA TGTGCCAGCAGCCTGGGACAGGGGATACCCGGGGAGCTGTTTTTT.

V gene TRBV19 combines with J gene TRBJ1-5; D not resolved. Germline values: CDR1 LNHDA, CDR2 SQIVND (reference sequence). CDR3 length equals 14 residues. The germline V and J ends were trimmed by 5 bases and 2 bases, with 10 bases remaining between them. The CDR3 DNA sequence: TGTGCCAGTAGTTGGTCCGGTGGCAATCAGCCCCAGCATTTT. It codes for CASSWSGGNQPQHF.

This clonotype was seen at least ten times. The chain couples TRBV27 to TRBJ2-7; 7 bases map to TRBD2. Germline V gene sequence: CDR1 MNHEY, CDR2 SMNVEV (reference sequence). The CDR3 totals 13 residues. J was trimmed by 3 bases and V by 8 bases; bases with no gene match: 7. In DNA form, the CDR3 reads TGTGCCAGCTCCTCCCGGGGGGTCTACGAGCAGTACTTC. Translating gives CASSSRGVYEQYF.

The chain is built from TRBV7-9 and TRBJ2-2; TRBD1 aligns across 9 bases. This CDR3 is 13 amino acids long. Germline CDR1 is SEHNR and CDR2 is FQNEAQ (reference sequence). Losses at the gene ends were 8 bases for V and 5 bases for J; bases not matched to a gene: 3. The DNA of the CDR3 is TGTGCCAGCGACAGGGGGAGAACCGGGGAGCTGTTTTTT. Translating it yields CASDRGRTGELFF. The complete variable domain, with remaining parts taken from reference TRBV7-9 and TRBJ2-2, reads DTGVSQNPRHKITKRGQNVTFRCDPISEHNRLYWYRQTLGQGPEFLTYFQNEAQLEKSRLLSDRFSAERPKGSFSTLEIQRTEQGDSAMYLCASDRGRTGELFFGEGSRLTVL.

This clonotype appeared many times. The J gene is TRBJ1-1, the V gene TRBV6-5, with D hard to call. Germline lookup yields CDR1 MNHEY and CDR2 SVGAGI. The germline V and J ends were trimmed by 6 bases and 7 bases, with 15 bases remaining between them. This CDR3 comprises 13 residues. The CDR3 sequence is CASSLSGWGEAFF. The CDR3 bases are TGTGCCAGCAGCCTCTCGGGGTGGGGTGAAGCTTTCTTT.

In this sample, this clonotype turned up a few times. This chain joins TRBV3-1 and TRBJ2-1; 13 positions match TRBD2. The CDR3 covers 16 residues. CDR1 LGHDT and CDR2 YNNKEL come from the germline V gene (reference sequence). After removal of 1 base from V and 4 bases from J, the junction contained 1 base not matched to a gene. The CDR3 sequence: CASSQVGLAGYNEQFF. DNA for the CDR3: TGTGCCAGCAGCCAAGTGGGACTAGCGGGGTACAATGAGCAGTTCTTC.

This clonotype was observed a few times. The CDR3 loop is CSAFNRPGLAGSGTDTQYF. CDR3 nucleotides: TGCAGTGCTTTTAATCGTCCGGGACTAGCGGGGTCGGGTACAGATACGCAGTATTTT. The rearrangement links TRBV20-1 to TRBJ2-3, with 13 bases that match TRBD2. The germline V gene has CDR1 DFQATT and CDR2 SNEGSKA (reference sequence). This CDR3 contains 19 residues. V dropped 5 bases and J dropped 3; count of bases not matched to a gene: 17.